One and the same sample provided the 32 T cell receptor beta chains below, sequenced in a study of blood T cell repertoires in COVID-19. This table comes from immunoSEQ multiplex PCR, and its TCRdb copy is limited to in-frame clones, with some not included. The repertoire consists of 250,000 to 300,000 clones, with around 92% occurring once and the leading ten covering 1.9%. Sequencing used PBMCs or T cells enriched from blood (not recorded which). These receptors were taken from an older woman who had recovered from COVID-19.

The V call is TRBV11-3, the J call TRBJ2-5; TRBD2 matches 7 bases. Germline values: CDR1 SGHNT, CDR2 YENEEA. The junction had 6 bases not matched to a gene; V was cut back by 3 bases and J by 5 bases. CDR3 size: 14 residues. Here the CDR3 DNA reads TGTGCCAGCAGCTTGGGCGGGAGTGGGGAGACCCAGTACTTC. Amino acid sequence: CASSLGGSGETQYF.

This chain uses TRBV9 with TRBJ1-6, with D tentatively TRBD1 (6 bases). The CDR3 is made up of 18 amino acids. CDR1 is SGDLS, CDR2 YYNGEE, per germline. V was trimmed by 0 bases and J by 0 bases, leaving 13 bases between them. The CDR3 DNA is TGTGCCAGCAGCGTAGGGACAGTTGAACCCTCCTATAATTCACCCCTCCACTTT. As protein: CASSVGTVEPSYNSPLHF. Together with reference TRBV9 and TRBJ1-6, the CDR3 gives the full variable domain: DSGVTQTPKHLITATGQRVTLRCSPRSGDLSVYWYQQSLDQGLQFLIQYYNGEERAKGNILERFSAQQFPDLHSELNLSSLELGDSALYFCASSVGTVEPSYNSPLHFGNGTRLTVT.

In this sample, this clone turned up once. The chain uses TRBV11-3 and TRBJ2-1, with D tentatively TRBD2 (5 bases). V lost 5 bases and J lost 5, with 13 bases in between. CDR3 size: 14 residues. In germline, CDR1 is SGHNT, CDR2 YENEEA. The CDR3 loop is CASSLHLRDNEQFF. In DNA, the CDR3 is TGTGCCAGCAGCCTCCACCTGCGGGACAATGAGCAGTTCTTC.

This chain links TRBV29-1 with TRBJ1-5, with D possibly being TRBD1 (6 bases). CDR1 and CDR2 from the germline V gene are SQVTM and ANQGSEA. V lost 6 bases to trimming and J lost 3 bases, with 12 bases between them. The CDR3 has 13 amino acids. The CDR3 loop reads CSVQGQNNQPQHF. CDR3 nucleotide sequence: TGCAGCGTCCAGGGACAAAACAATCAGCCCCAGCATTTT.

The chain joins TRBV28 to TRBJ1-1, with D perhaps TRBD1 (5 bases). V lost 2 bases to trimming and J lost 1 base, with 11 bases between them. This CDR3 has 15 residues. Germline loops: CDR1 MDHEN, CDR2 SYDVKM. The CDR3 loop is CASSLVDRPNTEAFF. The DNA for the CDR3 is TGTGCCAGCAGTTTAGTCGACAGACCGAACACTGAAGCTTTCTTT.

The V and J genes are TRBV10-2 and TRBJ2-3; a possible D gene is TRBD2 (5 bases). From germline, CDR1 is WSHSY and CDR2 SAAADI. With 7 bases removed from V and 2 bases from J, the gap between germline ends came to 10 bases. The length of the CDR3 is 13 residues. CDR3 sequence: CASMDSTTDTQYF. The DNA of the CDR3 is TGCGCCAGCATGGACTCCACCACAGATACGCAGTATTTT.

The chain employs TRBV6-5 and TRBJ2-2; D may be TRBD2 (7 bases). V was cut by 2 bases and J by 4 bases, with 11 bases left in between. This CDR3 contains 15 residues. Germline CDR1 and CDR2: MNHEY and SVGAGI. The CDR3, as DNA: TGTGCCAGCAGTTACGGCGGGGGCCCCACCGGGGAGCTGTTTTTT. Its translation: CASSYGGGPTGELFF.

The rearrangement uses TRBV7-9 and TRBJ1-3, with a weak D call TRBD1 (5 bases). The germline CDR1 and CDR2 sequences are SEHNR and FQNEAQ (reference sequence). Trimming took off 5 bases at V and 0 bases at J, with 17 bases between the two ends. The CDR3 is 17 residues long. This CDR3 is CASSTSTGQHSGNTIYF. The CDR3 nucleotides read TGTGCCAGCAGCACAAGTACAGGCCAGCACTCTGGAAACACCATATATTTT.

The V call is TRBV11-3, the J call TRBJ2-3; TRBD1 aligns across 8 bases. The CDR3 spans 15 residues. Trimming at V came to 5 bases and at J to 1 base, leaving 5 bases not matched to a gene. Germline loops: CDR1 SGHNT, CDR2 YENEEA. CDR3 protein: CASSTRGLGTDTQYF. DNA of the CDR3: TGTGCCAGCAGCACCAGGGGGCTGGGCACAGATACGCAGTATTTT.

This chain links TRBV27 with TRBJ2-1, with D possibly matching TRBD2 (5 bases). Germline V gene lookup returns CDR1 MNHEY and CDR2 SMNVEV (reference sequence). The CDR3 length is 16 residues. V lost 2 bases and J 8 bases, leaving 19 bases between the germline ends. The CDR3 sequence is CASSLGLGSNVDEQFF. CDR3 nucleotide sequence: TGTGCCAGCAGTTTAGGACTCGGGTCTAATGTGGATGAGCAGTTCTTC.

The rearrangement joins TRBV2 to TRBJ1-1; D is unresolved. V dropped 5 bases and J dropped 5 bases, with 9 bases sitting between them. This CDR3 spans 12 amino acids. Germline V gene sequence: CDR1 SNHLY, CDR2 FYNNEI. In DNA form, the CDR3 reads TGTGCCAGCAGTTTCTTCCGGACTGAAGCTTTCTTT. Residues: CASSFFRTEAFF.

This CDR3 is CASTNSIGELFF. The CDR3, as DNA: TGTGCCAGCACTAATTCTATCGGGGAGCTGTTTTTT. The chain is built from TRBV6-5 and TRBJ2-2; D not certain. The CDR3 consists of 12 residues. Trimming pared 7 bases from V and 7 bases from J, leaving 10 bases between. CDR1 is MNHEY and CDR2 is SVGAGI in the germline V gene.

This chain connects TRBV5-1 to TRBJ1-1; D perhaps matches TRBD1 (5 bases). Trimming removed 0 bases at V and 0 bases at J, with 9 bases between. Germline values: CDR1 SGHRS, CDR2 YFSETQ. This CDR3 is 15 amino acids long. The CDR3 region is CASSLGAGLNTEAFF. The CDR3 coding sequence is TGCGCCAGCAGCTTGGGGGCAGGGTTGAACACTGAAGCTTTCTTT.

The sample holds one count of this clone. The chain is built from TRBV5-1 and TRBJ2-1; D perhaps matches TRBD2 (5 bases). CDR3 length: 15 residues. Trimming cost V 3 bases and J 5 bases, with 15 bases left between them. Per the germline V gene, CDR1 is SGHRS and CDR2 is YFSETQ. The CDR3 loop is CASSWIGSGNNEQFF. The CDR3 region has the DNA TGCGCCAGCAGCTGGATTGGGTCCGGGAACAATGAGCAGTTCTTC. Variable domain in full (rest from reference TRBV5-1 and TRBJ2-1): KAGVTQTPRYLIKTRGQQVTLSCSPISGHRSVSWYQQTPGQGLQFLFEYFSETQRNKGNFPGRFSGRQFSNSRSEMNVSTLELGDSALYLCASSWIGSGNNEQFFGPGTRLTVL.

The CDR3 bases are TGTGCCAGCAGCACCCGGACAGGGGGGGAGACCCAGTACTTC. Protein product: CASSTRTGGETQYF. This chain connects TRBV9 to TRBJ2-5, with TRBD1 matching over 10 bases. CDR3 length: 14 amino acids. Germline loops: CDR1 SGDLS, CDR2 YYNGEE. Unmatched junction bases numbered 5, after V lost 4 bases and J lost 5 bases.

The V gene is TRBV7-9, the J gene TRBJ1-6, with a tentative D call TRBD1 (5 bases). V lost 5 bases and J 7 bases, leaving 9 bases between the germline ends. Germline assignment: CDR1 SEHNR and CDR2 FQNEAQ (reference sequence). The CDR3 covers 13 residues. CDR3 sequence: CASSPQGNSPLHF. The CDR3 coding sequence is TGTGCCAGCAGCCCCCAGGGAAATTCACCCCTCCACTTT.

J is TRBJ2-7 and V is TRBV28, with TRBD2 matching over 12 bases. CDR3 length: 16 amino acids. The germline CDR1 and CDR2 sequences are MDHEN and SYDVKM. V was pared by 5 bases and J by 1 base, with 6 bases of the junction left unmatched. CDR3 sequence (DNA): TGTGCCAGCAGTACTAGCGGGAGGCCCAAATCCTACGAGCAGTACTTC. This gives the protein CASSTSGRPKSYEQYF. Using reference TRBV28 and TRBJ2-7 for the parts outside the CDR3, the full variable domain is DVKVTQSSRYLVKRTGEKVFLECVQDMDHENMFWYRQDPGLGLRLIYFSYDVKMKEKGDIPEGYSVSREKKERFSLILESASTNQTSMYLCASSTSGRPKSYEQYFGPGTRLTVT.

This clone turned up a few times. The J gene is TRBJ2-1, the V gene TRBV9, with TRBD2 matching 14 bases. With 5 bases clipped from V and 8 bases from J, the junction kept 12 bases outside the gene matches. This CDR3 spans 17 amino acids. Germline CDR1 and CDR2: SGDLS and YYNGEE. The chain's CDR3 is CASSSSGTSGRGYEQFF. Written as DNA, the CDR3 is TGTGCCAGCAGTTCCTCCGGGACTAGCGGGAGAGGTTATGAGCAGTTCTTC.

The rearrangement joins TRBV28 to TRBJ1-2; the D gene is possibly TRBD1 (6 bases). The CDR3 loop spans 14 amino acids. With 6 bases removed from V and 1 base from J, the gap between germline ends came to 12 bases. Germline V gene sequence: CDR1 MDHEN, CDR2 SYDVKM. CDR3 sequence reads: CASSPPGVNYGYTF. The CDR3 DNA reads TGTGCCAGCAGCCCCCCAGGGGTTAACTATGGCTACACCTTC.

This chain links TRBV29-1 with TRBJ2-3; 7 bases align to TRBD2. The CDR3 totals 11 residues. The germline V gene encodes CDR1 SQVTM and CDR2 ANQGSEA. Unmatched junction bases numbered 7, after V lost 7 bases and J lost 9 bases. CDR3 loop: CSDTSVGTQYF. In DNA, the CDR3 is TGCAGCGACACTAGCGTAGGGACGCAGTATTTT.

This chain uses TRBV7-8 with TRBJ2-1, with TRBD2 identical over 8 bases. The J segment lost 5 bases and the V segment lost 3 bases, leaving 6 bases of the junction unmatched. This CDR3 has 15 residues. Per germline, CDR1 SGHVS and CDR2 FQNEAQ. CDR3 bases: TGTGCCAGCAGCTTCCCCGGGACTAGTGACAATGAGCAGTTCTTC. It codes for CASSFPGTSDNEQFF.

This sequence joins TRBV18 and TRBJ2-7; no clear D. The V end lost 5 bases, the J end lost 4 bases, and 9 bases lay between the germline ends. Germline V gene lookup returns CDR1 KGHSH and CDR2 LQKENI. CDR3 size: 12 residues. The CDR3 sequence: CASSNSKYEQYF. The CDR3 bases are TGTGCCAGCTCAAACAGCAAATACGAGCAGTACTTC.

The chain combines TRBV12-3 or TRBV12-4 with TRBJ1-1; D not resolved. This CDR3 region has 13 residues. The ends were cut back, 3 bases at V and 1 base at J, with 6 bases in the middle. In nucleotides, the CDR3 is TGTGCCAGCAGTTTCCGAGGGAACACTGAAGCTTTCTTT. Encoded protein: CASSFRGNTEAFF.

The genes are TRBV5-1 and TRBJ1-5, with 12 positions matching TRBD1. The CDR3 contains 15 residues. Trimming cost V 5 bases and J 6 bases; bases outside gene matches: 6. Germline CDR1 reads SGHRS; CDR2 reads YFSETQ. The CDR3 DNA reads as TGCGCCAGCAGAGCCGGGACAGGGGGCTTTCAGCCCCAGCATTTT. It codes for CASRAGTGGFQPQHF.

The chain carries TRBV14 and TRBJ2-7; 7 bases are a match to TRBD1. Germline V gene sequence: CDR1 SGHDN, CDR2 FVKESK. V was clipped by 1 base and J by 5 bases; unmatched bases: 8. The CDR3 extends over 15 amino acids. The CDR3 spells CASSQGRNRGNEQYF. CDR3 coding DNA: TGTGCCAGCAGCCAAGGCCGTAACAGGGGAAACGAGCAGTACTTC.

The V and J genes are TRBV7-9 and TRBJ1-3; D gene ambiguous. With 1 base removed from V and 2 bases from J, the gap between germline ends came to 12 bases. There are 16 residues in the CDR3. The germline V gene has CDR1 SEHNR and CDR2 FQNEAQ (reference sequence). The CDR3 region has the DNA TGTGCCAGCAGCTTAGACGGGTTTTCGGCTGGAAACACCATATATTTT. Protein product: CASSLDGFSAGNTIYF.

The V call is TRBV30, the J call TRBJ1-5; D is unclear. The CDR3 is made up of 13 amino acids. Germline CDR1 and CDR2: GTSNPN and SVGIG (reference sequence). V was cut by 0 bases and J by 6 bases, with 9 bases left in between. In DNA form, the CDR3 reads TGTGCCTGGAGTGTACAAAATGGTCAGCCCCAGCATTTT. Translating gives CAWSVQNGQPQHF.

The chain recombines TRBV24-1 with TRBJ1-6, with D unclear. V lost 4 bases, J lost 5 bases, and 5 bases lay in between. The CDR3 length is 13 residues. Germline loops: CDR1 KGHDR, CDR2 SFDVKD. CDR3 protein: CATSEQNNSPLHF. The CDR3 nucleotides are TGTGCCACCAGTGAACAGAATAATTCACCCCTCCACTTT.

V gene TRBV5-1 combines with J gene TRBJ2-1; 8 bases match TRBD1. The CDR3 runs 15 residues. J lost 7 bases, V lost 3 bases, and 9 bases had no gene match. CDR1 and CDR2 (germline): SGHRS, YFSETQ. In DNA form, the CDR3 reads TGCGCCAGCAGCTCGGGGACAGGACCTTGGAATGAGCAGTTCTTC. It codes for CASSSGTGPWNEQFF.

The V gene is TRBV5-1, the J gene TRBJ2-1, with 7 positions matching TRBD2. With 2 bases clipped from V and 4 bases from J, the junction kept 3 bases outside the gene matches. CDR1 is SGHRS and CDR2 is YFSETQ in the germline V gene. This CDR3 spans 14 amino acids. CDR3 sequence (DNA): TGCGCCAGCAGCTTACCCGGGGGGTACAATGAGCAGTTCTTC. Amino acid sequence: CASSLPGGYNEQFF.

The rearrangement joins TRBV30 to TRBJ1-5, with TRBD1 matching 9 bases. The length of the CDR3 is 12 residues. From germline, CDR1 is GTSNPN and CDR2 SVGIG (reference sequence). The V and J ends lost 6 bases and 6 bases, in that order; junction bases with no gene match: 3. The CDR3 region is CACGTGPQPQHF. Here the CDR3 DNA reads TGTGCCTGCGGGACAGGGCCTCAGCCCCAGCATTTT.

The J gene is TRBJ2-3, the V gene TRBV7-9, with 8 bases fitting TRBD2. The CDR3 extends over 14 amino acids. V lost 2 bases, J lost 6 bases, and 4 bases stayed unmatched. Germline CDR1 and CDR2: SEHNR and FQNEAQ (reference sequence). The CDR3: CASSLNRGGDTQYF. CDR3 nucleotide sequence: TGTGCCAGCAGCTTAAACCGCGGGGGGGATACGCAGTATTTT.